This T cell receptor beta chain was recovered during a study of blood T cell repertoires in COVID-19. Original processing methods: Counts of nucleated cells, estimated from reference gene primer amplification, were obtained. Sequenced by immunoSEQ multiplex PCR; TCRdb stores in-frame clones only, minus some. V and J calls and clone size are as listed in that table; D and trimming were resolved from the DNA. The sample includes about 280,000 clones, around nine tenths seen only once; the top ten take roughly 0.96%. Sequencing was done on a sample of peripheral blood. The sequence was collected from a woman between 40 and 50 years old who had recovered from COVID-19.

CDR3 sequence (DNA): TGCGCCAGCACCTTCCGTTGGGGGCGGAGTAAGCACGAGCAGTACTTC. It is translated as CASTFRWGRSKHEQYF. The chain employs TRBV5-1 and TRBJ2-7, with D perhaps matching TRBD1 (6 bases). Germline V lookup: CDR1 SGHRS, CDR2 YFSETQ. Between the trimmed V and J ends, which lost 6 bases and 5 bases, there was a span of 24 bases. The CDR3 totals 16 residues.